This T cell receptor (beta chain) was captured in a study of blood T cell repertoires in COVID-19. Participant ages covered about 18 to 89 years across 20 to 25 US areas. Two consecutive negative NP/OP PCR tests, clearance, or resolved symptoms defined Cohort 3 recovery. Produced via immunoSEQ multiplex PCR; TCRdb's table is partial and in-frame only. The data hold about 270,000 clones, with roughly 91% observed a single time. Germline V lookup: CDR1 SNHLY, CDR2 FYNNEI. Trimming pared 2 bases from V and 5 bases from J, leaving 12 bases between. The CDR3 length is 15 residues. This receptor was obtained from a woman aged 60-70 years who had recovered from COVID-19. The specimen was PBMCs or T cells enriched from blood (not recorded which). The V call is TRBV2, the J call TRBJ1-4; D is undetermined. Written as DNA, the CDR3 is TGTGCCAGCAGTGAAAACCGGGGATTAAATGAAAAACTGTTTTTT. Translated: CASSENRGLNEKLFF.